This T cell receptor (beta chain) derives from a study of blood T cells in healthy people across ages. Broader study findings: The lack of PBMC sorting stopped any conclusive naive versus antigen-experienced comparison. Estimates drawn from one million T cells were deemed to understate diversity.

The study isolated at least 7 million PBMCs from each sample. Sample-barcoded 5' priming and a J-beta primer mix drove a second PCR of about 6 to 12 cycles. TCRdb called the 5' RACE reads again in MiXCR, with one record for every CDR3 protein. The profile covers more than 650,000 distinct CDR3 sequences, with under 30% appearing a single time and over 2.5% taken by the ten largest. This clonotype has just a few counts. Its cognate antigen is unknown. CDR1 is SGHTA and CDR2 is FQGNSA in the germline V gene. The CDR3 has 16 amino acids. Trimming took off 1 base at V and 10 bases at J, with 19 bases between the two ends. This sample also appeared in a second study, on T cells of mothers and their children. That study adds: Amplification in the second PCR used the M1S primer, which added sample barcodes and 2-4 random nucleotides.

Sample: blood. The chain combines TRBV7-2 with TRBJ1-4, with a tentative D call TRBD1 (6 bases). This TCR derives from a boy between 10 and 17 years old in good health. CDR3 residues: CASSLGLGGLSRKLFF. DNA for the CDR3: TGTGCCAGCAGCTTAGGATTGGGGGGCTTATCTAGAAAACTGTTTTTT.